This paragraph covers one T cell receptor beta chain sequence. With 0 bases removed from V and 7 bases from J, the gap between germline ends came to 11 bases. Germline loops: CDR1 SGHDT, CDR2 YYEEEE. This CDR3 comprises 13 residues. The data belong to a study of cytomegalovirus exposure and HLA in healthy donors. Vbeta (60) and Jbeta (13) primers were used in the PCR. Libraries were prepared by immunoSEQ multiplex PCR; TCRdb keeps only in-frame clonotypes and omits some of them. Of around 53,000 clones listed, 65% to 85% are singletons. The V call is TRBV5-6, the J call TRBJ2-7; tentative D call: TRBD2 (5 bases). The sequence derives from a man aged 25 to 45 in good health and CMV-seronegative. Sequenced: PBMCs. CDR3 DNA: TGTGCCAGCAGCTTGGGTCCGCAGCGGGAGCAGTACTTC. Its protein product is CASSLGPQREQYF.